The rows below give T cell receptor beta chains drawn from one sample of a study of T cell changes during pregnancy in multiple sclerosis. Profiled with immunoSEQ multiplex PCR; TCRdb holds only in-frame clones, not every one. Of 70,000 to 75,000 clones detected, around 94% appear once; the ten largest clones hold roughly 2.1%. This sample comprised peripheral blood, obtained in the second trimester of pregnancy. The receptor set was obtained from a female donor in good health, enrolled as a control in a pregnancy study. Each CDR3 is given with its conserved first and last residue. Each record gives: CDR3 protein, CDR3 DNA, J gene, V gene, clone size, CDR3 length, D gene. The D gene is left open where the match is weak. Rows give clone size only sometimes, using once, few, many, or a class for an expanded clone.

CDR3: CASSPADTQYF
DNA: TGTGCCAGCAGCCCAGCAGATACGCAGTATTTT
J: TRBJ2-3
V: TRBV7-9
size: -
length: 11
D: -

CDR3: CAWSVLDEKLFF
DNA: TGTGCCTGGAGTGTACTTGATGAAAAACTGTTTTTT
J: TRBJ1-4
V: TRBV30
size: -
length: 12
D: -

CDR3: CASSPSGTSGTYEQYF
DNA: TGTGCCAGCAGCCCGTCGGGGACTAGCGGCACCTACGAGCAGTACTTC
J: TRBJ2-7
V: TRBV7-2
size: -
length: 16
D: TRBD2

CDR3: CASLKPGQGSEKLFF
DNA: TGTGCCAGTCTTAAACCGGGACAGGGAAGCGAAAAACTGTTTTTT
J: TRBJ1-4
V: TRBV6-1
size: -
length: 15
D: TRBD1

CDR3: CASSQDTGRGRYGYTF
DNA: TGCGCCAGCAGCCAAGATACAGGGCGCGGTAGGTATGGCTACACCTTC
J: TRBJ1-2
V: TRBV4-3
size: -
length: 16
D: -

CDR3: CASRPNLNSNQPQHF
DNA: TGTGCCAGCAGGCCTAATTTAAATAGCAATCAGCCCCAGCATTTT
J: TRBJ1-5
V: TRBV11-2
size: -
length: 15
D: -

CDR3: CASAPGGEARNEQFF
DNA: TGTGCTAGTGCCCCCGGGGGGGAAGCTCGCAATGAGCAGTTCTTC
J: TRBJ2-1
V: TRBV12-5
size: -
length: 15
D: TRBD2

CDR3: CASSPGLTDTQYF
DNA: TGTGCCAGCTCACCGGGACTCACAGATACGCAGTATTTT
J: TRBJ2-3
V: TRBV18
size: -
length: 13
D: -

CDR3: CASSLRQGHGYTF
DNA: TGTGCCAGCAGTTTACGACAGGGACATGGCTACACCTTC
J: TRBJ1-2
V: TRBV27
size: -
length: 13
D: TRBD1

CDR3: CASRAGDRGDEQYF
DNA: TGTGCCAGTAGGGCGGGGGACAGGGGCGACGAGCAGTACTTC
J: TRBJ2-7
V: TRBV19
size: -
length: 14
D: TRBD1

CDR3: CASSPSGGARTDTQYF
DNA: TGTGCCAGCAGCCCTAGCGGGGGGGCCCGGACAGATACGCAGTATTTT
J: TRBJ2-3
V: TRBV7-9
size: once
length: 16
D: TRBD2

CDR3: CASSQERVSVGTDTQYF
DNA: TGCGCCAGCAGCCAAGAACGGGTTAGCGTGGGCACAGATACGCAGTATTTT
J: TRBJ2-3
V: TRBV4-1
size: -
length: 17
D: -